One sample yielded the 21 T cell receptor beta chains listed below, sequenced in a study of blood T cells in healthy people across ages. Primed by a sample-barcoded 5' primer and a J-beta primer mix, a second PCR proceeded for about 7 to 11 cycles. One entry per CDR3 protein, called by TCRdb with MiXCR from the 5' RACE reads. Of 1.5 million to 2 million distinct CDR3 sequences listed, 28% are singletons. Sequenced material: blood. All receptors come from a woman aged 25-40 years in good health.

This clonotype was seen more than once but under ten times. The chain links TRBV10-3 to TRBJ1-6; D ambiguous. This CDR3 region has 14 residues. V dropped 3 bases and J dropped 10 bases, with 13 bases sitting between them. Germline V gene sequence: CDR1 ENHRY, CDR2 SYGVKD. This CDR3 is CAISDAVSNSPLHF. CDR3 in DNA: TGTGCCATCAGTGACGCGGTCAGTAACTCACCCCTCCACTTT.

In regard to this clonotype: The CDR3 does not close with the conserved phenylalanine or tryptophan, likely indicating a read error. This chain connects TRBV5-1 to TRBJ2-6, with 9 bases that match TRBD2. The CDR3 totals 19 residues. The V gene end was trimmed by 3 bases and the J gene end by 0 bases; junction bases not matched to a gene: 10. The germline V gene has CDR1 SGHRS and CDR2 YFSETQ. In DNA, the CDR3 is TGCGCCAGCAGCTCGAGGGCTAGCGGGGCCCCCTCTGGGGCCAACGTCCTGACTATC. Its protein product is CASSSRASGAPSGANVLTI.

This clonotype was picked up a small number of times. The V gene is TRBV9, the J gene TRBJ2-1; the match to TRBD2 covers 11 bases. Germline CDR1 reads SGDLS; CDR2 reads YYNGEE. V dropped 1 base and J dropped 7; count of bases not matched to a gene: 7. The CDR3 loop spans 16 amino acids. CDR3 in amino acids: CASSVLSGGAQNEQFF. CDR3 DNA: TGTGCCAGCAGCGTACTTAGCGGGGGGGCCCAAAATGAGCAGTTCTTC.

This clonotype has a handful of counts. The chain combines TRBV20-1 with TRBJ2-3; D is ambiguous. This CDR3 is 13 amino acids long. V lost 1 base to trimming and J lost 0 bases, with 5 bases between them. Germline CDR1 reads DFQATT; CDR2 reads SNEGSKA (reference sequence). The CDR3 DNA is TGCAGTGCTAGAGGGGATAGCACAGATACGCAGTATTTT. The encoded protein is CSARGDSTDTQYF.

This clonotype turned up a few times. The chain uses TRBV4-1 and TRBJ2-4, with 7 bases that match TRBD1. This CDR3 contains 15 residues. After removal of 1 base from V and 9 bases from J, the junction contained 9 bases not matched to a gene. The germline CDR1 and CDR2 sequences are MGHRA and YSYEKL. The CDR3: CASSQVKGGAGIQYF. In nucleotides, the CDR3 is TGCGCCAGCAGCCAAGTAAAAGGGGGCGCGGGCATTCAGTACTTC.

The rearrangement links TRBV11-2 to TRBJ2-6; TRBD2 matches at 11 bases. CDR3 size: 18 residues. CDR1 is SGHAT, CDR2 FQNNGV, per germline. J gave up 1 base and V 3 bases, and 5 bases lay outside the gene matches. The CDR3 nucleotides read TGTGCCAGCAGCTTTAGAGCTAGCGGGAGGTCTGGGGCCAACGTCCTGACTTTC. Its translation is CASSFRASGRSGANVLTF.

This clonotype showed up just a few times. The V call is TRBV4-1, the J call TRBJ1-2; D is ambiguous. Trimming took 1 base from V and 10 from J, leaving 16 bases between them. There are 14 residues in the CDR3. The V gene's germline CDR1 is MGHRA and CDR2 YSYEKL. The CDR3 sequence is CASSQGEGISYYTF. In DNA form, the CDR3 reads TGCGCCAGCAGCCAAGGTGAGGGTATCTCGTACTACACCTTC.

A few counts support this clonotype. The chain links TRBV20-1 to TRBJ1-6; D unclear. V was pared by 3 bases and J by 0 bases, with 12 bases between. This CDR3 is 16 amino acids long. The germline gives CDR1 DFQATT, CDR2 SNEGSKA (reference sequence). The CDR3: CSARRDTYSYNSPLHF. In DNA form, the CDR3 reads TGCAGTGCTAGGAGAGACACATACTCCTATAATTCACCCCTCCACTTT.

The sample holds many counts of this clonotype. The chain carries TRBV4-1 and TRBJ2-5; possibly TRBD1 or TRBD2 for D (5 bases each). Trimming took 0 bases from V and 3 from J, leaving 8 bases between them. CDR3 size: 14 residues. Germline V gives CDR1 MGHRA, CDR2 YSYEKL. DNA of the CDR3: TGCGCCAGCAGCCAAGAGGGGGTCGAAGAGACCCAGTACTTC. The encoded protein is CASSQEGVEETQYF.

This clonotype has ten or more counts. The junction differs from germline at one of its ends, possibly a read error. The J gene is TRBJ2-5, the V gene TRBV7-9; the D gene is possibly TRBD1 (5 bases). Germline V gives CDR1 SEHNR, CDR2 FQNEAQ (reference sequence). The CDR3 has 14 amino acids. CDR3 DNA sequence: TGTTCCAGCAGCCCAGCAACAGGAGAAGAGACCCAGTACTTC. It translates to CSSSPATGEETQYF.

This clonotype was counted a few times. The gene calls are TRBV7-8 and TRBJ2-1; D may be TRBD2 (6 bases). The CDR3 is 16 residues long. Germline V gene lookup returns CDR1 SGHVS and CDR2 FQNEAQ. V was pared by 3 bases and J by 7 bases, with 19 bases between. DNA of the CDR3: TGTGCCAGCAGCTTGAGTTCTCCGGGAGCCCAGAATGAGCAGTTCTTC. It codes for CASSLSSPGAQNEQFF. The entire variable domain, with the rest obtained from reference TRBV7-8 and TRBJ2-1, is as follows: GAGVSQSPRYKVAKRGQDVALRCDPISGHVSLFWYQQALGQGPEFLTYFQNEAQLDKSGLPSDRFFAERPEGSVSTLKIQRTQQEDSAVYLCASSLSSPGAQNEQFFGPGTRLTVL.

This clonotype was found many times. The rearrangement uses TRBV12-3 or TRBV12-4 and TRBJ2-1; TRBD2 is a possible D gene (6 bases). V was shortened by 4 bases and J by 7 bases, with 14 bases between the two germline ends. The CDR3 sequence is 14 residues long. For the CDR3, the DNA is TGTGCCAGCAGTTGGCTCCCCCGGGGGAATGAGCAGTTCTTC. It encodes CASSWLPRGNEQFF.

The chain links TRBV11-1 to TRBJ2-3; D might be TRBD2 (6 bases). Germline CDR1 SGHAT, CDR2 FQDESV (reference sequence). V was clipped by 4 bases and J by 14 bases, with 16 bases between them. This CDR3 is 12 amino acids long. The chain's CDR3 is CASSSPASERYF. The CDR3 coding sequence is TGTGCCAGCAGCTCACCCGCTAGCGAGAGGTATTTT.

A note on this clonotype: Because it lacks the conserved phenylalanine or tryptophan at the end, this CDR3 is likely a read error. The rearrangement uses TRBV6-5 and TRBJ2-7; 11 bases agree with TRBD2. The DNA end lines up better with TRBJ2-5; the J call may be wrong. Per the germline V gene, CDR1 is MNHEY and CDR2 is SVGAGI. The length of the CDR3 is 14 residues. CDR3 protein: CASSSSGGKETQYS. The CDR3 DNA is TGTGCCAGCAGCTCTAGCGGGGGGAAAGAGACCCAGTACTCC.

The chain has TRBV5-1 and TRBJ1-4; D gene uncertain. This CDR3 is 16 amino acids long. V lost 0 bases, J lost 8 bases, and 17 bases lay in between. Germline V lookup: CDR1 SGHRS, CDR2 YFSETQ. The CDR3 loop reads CASSLVRSGRIEKLFF. The CDR3 DNA sequence: TGCGCCAGCAGCTTGGTAAGGTCAGGCCGAATCGAAAAACTGTTTTTT.

This CDR3 reads CASNRDRGNIQYF. The CDR3 DNA reads TGTGCCAGCAACCGGGACAGGGGGAACATTCAGTACTTC. This chain uses TRBV9 with TRBJ2-4; 11 nucleotides match TRBD1. The germline V gene encodes CDR1 SGDLS and CDR2 YYNGEE. V lost 6 bases to trimming and J lost 7 bases; unmatched junction nucleotides: 3. The CDR3 covers 13 residues.

CDR3 nucleotides: TGCGCCAGCAGCGCGGGGACTAGCGGGGCCCTCCCCTACGAGCAGTACTTC. Amino acids: CASSAGTSGALPYEQYF. This chain connects TRBV5-1 to TRBJ2-7, with 13 bases lining up with TRBD2. Losses at the gene ends were 4 bases for V and 2 bases for J; bases not matched to a gene: 9. This CDR3 comprises 17 residues. CDR1 SGHRS and CDR2 YFSETQ come from the germline V gene.

The V and J genes are TRBV12-3 or TRBV12-4 and TRBJ2-7, with no clear D. The germline V and J ends were trimmed by 3 bases and 7 bases, with 28 bases remaining between them. The CDR3 has 18 residues. For the CDR3, the DNA is TGTGCCAGCAGTTTGGCGACACTTGACCGTTTCTTCTACAATGAGCAGTACTTC. It codes for CASSLATLDRFFYNEQYF.

This clonotype was seen only a few times. The rearrangement uses TRBV7-2 and TRBJ2-7; D ambiguous. The V gene lost 1 base and the J gene lost 2 bases, with 12 bases spanning the gap. Germline CDR1 reads SGHTA; CDR2 reads FQGNSA. The CDR3 is 15 residues long. The CDR3 loop reads CASSLVSEAPYEQYF. The CDR3 DNA reads TGTGCCAGCAGCTTAGTGAGCGAGGCTCCCTACGAGCAGTACTTC. The whole variable domain, remainder taken from reference TRBV7-2 and TRBJ2-7, is GAGVSQSPSNKVTEKGKDVELRCDPISGHTALYWYRQSLGQGLEFLIYFQGNSAPDKSGLPSDRFSAERTGGSVSTLTIQRTQQEDSAVYLCASSLVSEAPYEQYFGPGTRLTVT.

The chain couples TRBV7-9 to TRBJ1-1; no clear D. Germline V gives CDR1 SEHNR, CDR2 FQNEAQ (reference sequence). The length of the CDR3 is 14 residues. V lost 3 bases and J lost 0, with 8 bases in between. The CDR3 bases are TGTGCCAGCAGCTTGTTGACGCTGAACACTGAAGCTTTCTTT. Its translation is CASSLLTLNTEAFF.

This clonotype was picked up a small number of times. J is TRBJ2-2 and V is TRBV12-3 or TRBV12-4, with D unresolved. The V and J ends lost 7 bases and 6 bases respectively, with 12 bases between them. The CDR3 has 13 residues. DNA of the CDR3: TGTGCCAGCACCCCGTACCCTCCCGGGGAGCTGTTTTTT. Its protein product is CASTPYPPGELFF.